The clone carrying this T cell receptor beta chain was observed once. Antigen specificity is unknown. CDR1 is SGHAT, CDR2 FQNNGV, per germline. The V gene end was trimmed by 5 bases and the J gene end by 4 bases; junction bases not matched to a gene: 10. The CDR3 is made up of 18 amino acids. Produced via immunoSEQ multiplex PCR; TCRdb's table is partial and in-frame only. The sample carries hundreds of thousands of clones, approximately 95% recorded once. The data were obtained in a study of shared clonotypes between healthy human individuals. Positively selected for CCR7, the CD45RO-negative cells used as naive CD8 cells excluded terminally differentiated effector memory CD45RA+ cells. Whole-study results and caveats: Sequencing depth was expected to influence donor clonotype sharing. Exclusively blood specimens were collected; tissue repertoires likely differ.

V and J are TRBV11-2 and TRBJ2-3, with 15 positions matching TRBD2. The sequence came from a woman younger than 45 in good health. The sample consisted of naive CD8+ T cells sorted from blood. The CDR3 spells CASSLGLAGGPRADTQYF. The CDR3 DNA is TGTGCCAGCAGCCTCGGACTAGCGGGAGGGCCTCGGGCAGATACGCAGTATTTT.